Sequencing of this T cell receptor (beta chain) was carried out in a study of T cells in Graves' hyperthyroidism and ophthalmopathy. Study results and caveats: Among clonotypes expanded in thyroid above 0.001, most were also found in blood.

In this sample, this clonotype turned up many times. Its antigen remains unknown. RNA transcripts yielded amplified TCR beta CDR3 regions. HTBI primers were the set used in a first-round RT-PCR of the TCR CDR3. TCRdb passed the multiplex PCR reads through MiXCR, listing each CDR3 protein once. The data contain fewer than 650,000 distinct CDR3 sequences, 14% of them singletons. Per germline, CDR1 SNHLY and CDR2 FYNNEI. The CDR3 is 13 residues long. V lost 8 bases and J lost 4, with 12 bases in between. The gene calls are TRBV2 and TRBJ2-4, with a possible D match to TRBD2 (5 bases). Sequencing used blood. The sequence came from a middle-aged woman with Graves' hyperthyroidism. CDR3 protein: CASEGTFKNIQYF. The CDR3 DNA reads TGTGCCAGCGAGGGAACTTTTAAAAACATTCAGTACTTC.